These T cell receptor beta chains were read from a single sample in a study of human T cells and chemical hapten exposure. Via MiXCR, TCRdb re-called the RACE reads, giving one row per CDR3 protein. The sample has around 110,000 distinct CDR3 sequences; approximately 11% are singletons. Sequenced here: whole blood, sampled in connection with sensitization to the hapten diphenylcyclopropenone (DPC). These receptors were obtained from a woman aged 45-65 years with alopecia areata. Some clones in this sample may be carry-over from other donors' samples. Both conserved end residues are part of each CDR3.

v_gene	CDR3aa
TRBV28	CASSLSPGTGEHNEQFF
TRBV5-1	CASSSSGGAGETQYF
TRBV27	CASTRAGGPFNEQFF
TRBV6-5	CASSYGHTDTQYF
TRBV5-1	CASSFSRGTRETQYF
TRBV29-1	CSVEDRGLNTEAFF
TRBV7-9	CASSHGSDSQPQHF
TRBV6-6	CASSYGEQFF
TRBV28	CASSKWTSGSYEQYF
TRBV7-8	CASSFAPRNNEQFF
TRBV28	CASRGTGGAGYTF
TRBV20-1	CSARRTGGGNQPQHF
TRBV2	CARATFTDTQYF
TRBV3-1	CASSPGERTEAFF
TRBV7-3	CASSCTDKETQYF
TRBV7-2	CASSLGQGTTNEKLFF
TRBV5-1	CASSRWTGDIEKLFF
TRBV12-3/TRBV12-4	CASSLLRGLDTEAFF
TRBV5-6	CASSIDRERGPQHF
TRBV6-4	CASSGSSRRMGNQPQHF
TRBV2	CASSGDRGGEKLFF
TRBV5-6	CASSRTGTDTQYF
TRBV24-1	CATGGSLNTGELFF
TRBV29-1	CSVVDSTNQPQHF
TRBV6-1	CASSETGVPGNTEAFF
TRBV6-5	CASSYSNGRKYF
TRBV29-1	CSVPAGTDTQYF
TRBV28	CASSFNRGRGNQPQHF
TRBV7-2	CASSRPEGQETQYF
TRBV6-5	CASSYSLPGDRETQYF
TRBV27	CASNLRGAGGYGYTF
TRBV5-1	CASRRRDKNSNQPQHF
TRBV7-2	CASSSSVGSYNEQFF
TRBV7-9	CASSLGTGEKLFF
TRBV7-9	CASSLRGQEQETQYF
TRBV18	CASSPPIGLAYNEQFF
TRBV12-5	CASARQGAFTEAFF
TRBV5-4	CASSLAGVPGTDTQYF
TRBV28	CASSLKTQGAYGYTF
TRBV7-9	CASSLTVRVSTGELFF
TRBV15	CATSRDTPYEQYF
TRBV5-5	CASSTTGYEQYF
TRBV27	CASSTLDRGNSPLHF
TRBV20-1	CSAGRNEKLFF
TRBV29-1	CSVESGKVHTEAFF